Listed here are 30 T cell receptor beta chains from one sample, sequenced in a study of OX40 agonist ivuxolimab in advanced cancers. Sequenced by immunoSEQ multiplex PCR; TCRdb stores in-frame clones only, minus some. The sample has 77,000 or so clones, roughly 94% seen once. Source: CD4+ or CD8+ T cells sorted from blood, taken in a trial of the OX40 agonist ivuxolimab. The receptors derive from an adult with an advanced solid tumor such as melanoma, head and neck, liver or kidney cancer.

The chain couples TRBV6-5 to TRBJ1-1; D gene unclear. V gave up 0 bases and J gave up 1 base, with 6 bases separating them. Germline V gives CDR1 MNHEY, CDR2 SVGAGI. The CDR3 is made up of 14 amino acids. CDR3 nucleotides: TGTGCCAGCAGTTACTCGATCAGGAACACTGAAGCTTTCTTT. This encodes CASSYSIRNTEAFF.

The chain combines TRBV4-3 with TRBJ2-7; D remains unclear. The CDR3 is 15 residues long. With 0 bases removed from V and 3 bases from J, the gap between germline ends came to 12 bases. CDR1 LGHNA and CDR2 YSLEER come from the germline V gene. The chain's CDR3 is CASSQDKYQDYEQYF. The CDR3 DNA sequence: TGCGCCAGCAGCCAAGATAAATACCAAGACTACGAGCAGTACTTC.

This clone was recorded once. This chain joins TRBV9 and TRBJ2-1, with D tentatively TRBD2 (5 bases). This CDR3 comprises 15 residues. CDR1 and CDR2 (germline): SGDLS, YYNGEE. V was trimmed by 6 bases and J by 2 bases, leaving 15 bases between them. The CDR3 DNA reads TGTGCCAGCACCCCCGGGCTAGCCCCCTACAATGAGCAGTTCTTC. Amino acid sequence: CASTPGLAPYNEQFF.

This rearrangement joins TRBV4-3 to TRBJ1-2; maybe TRBD1 (6 bases). V was clipped by 0 bases and J by 2 bases, with 13 bases between them. The CDR3 runs 16 residues. CDR1 and CDR2 from the germline V gene are LGHNA and YSLEER. The CDR3 DNA reads TGCGCCAGCAGCCAAGAATGGGGGGCACTAAACTATGGCTACACCTTC. Protein sequence: CASSQEWGALNYGYTF.

The chain combines TRBV29-1 with TRBJ2-7, with D uncertain. The V gene lost 6 bases and the J gene lost 2 bases, with 14 bases spanning the gap. Germline loops: CDR1 SQVTM, CDR2 ANQGSEA. This CDR3 comprises 13 residues. For the CDR3, the DNA is TGCAGCGTGCAAGGACCCCTAACCTACGAGCAGTACTTC. Its protein product is CSVQGPLTYEQYF.

On this clone: The same CDR3 arises from other DNA sequences in this sample as well. V usage is TRBV27 and J usage is TRBJ1-2; unclear D gene. V lost 4 bases and J lost 2, with 14 bases in between. CDR3 length: 15 residues. Germline CDR1 reads MNHEY; CDR2 reads SMNVEV (reference sequence). CDR3 loop: CASSSGGMANYGYTF. The CDR3 coding sequence is TGTGCCAGCAGTTCCGGAGGAATGGCGAACTATGGCTACACCTTC.

This clone has just one count. The V call is TRBV6-4, the J call TRBJ2-1, with TRBD2 identical over 9 bases. This CDR3 region has 17 residues. The V gene's germline CDR1 is MRHNA and CDR2 SNTAGT. J lost 2 bases, V lost 4 bases, and 9 bases had no gene match. The CDR3: CASSVSSGTYTYNEQFF. CDR3 in DNA: TGTGCCAGCAGTGTTTCTAGCGGGACCTATACCTACAATGAGCAGTTCTTC.

The V and J genes are TRBV5-1 and TRBJ1-6, with 7 bases matching TRBD1. J gave up 0 bases and V 4 bases, and 7 bases lay outside the gene matches. In germline, CDR1 is SGHRS, CDR2 YFSETQ. The CDR3 is 17 residues long. The CDR3 bases are TGCGCCAGCAGCGCCAGGACAGGAACCTCCTATAATTCACCCCTCCACTTT. Translated: CASSARTGTSYNSPLHF.

The chain uses TRBV5-6 and TRBJ2-7, with D unclear. CDR3 length equals 11 residues. Trimming took off 1 base at V and 6 bases at J, with 5 bases between the two ends. Germline values: CDR1 SGHDT, CDR2 YYEEEE. In nucleotides, the CDR3 is TGTGCCAGCAGCTTGACGGGCGAGCAGTACTTC. Its translation: CASSLTGEQYF.

The chain carries TRBV7-6 and TRBJ2-7; possible D gene TRBD2, 6 bases. The germline V gene encodes CDR1 SGHVS and CDR2 FNYEAQ. The CDR3 loop spans 14 amino acids. The V and J ends lost 5 bases and 2 bases respectively, with 13 bases between them. This chain's CDR3 is CASSRLGRPYEQYF. The CDR3 DNA reads TGTGCCAGCAGCCGCCTGGGGAGGCCCTACGAGCAGTACTTC.

This rearrangement joins TRBV14 to TRBJ2-7; the match to TRBD1 covers 9 bases. The CDR3 has 15 residues. Trimming took 0 bases from V and 3 from J; bases not matched to a gene: 3. Germline lookup yields CDR1 SGHDN and CDR2 FVKESK. CDR3 bases: TGTGCCAGCAGCCAAGATCGGACAGGGGACTACGAGCAGTACTTC. Its translation is CASSQDRTGDYEQYF.

The chain uses TRBV28 and TRBJ2-1, with 7 positions matching TRBD2. CDR1 is MDHEN and CDR2 is SYDVKM in the germline V gene. The CDR3 totals 15 residues. V gave up 3 bases and J gave up 4 bases; unmatched junction bases: 6. The chain's CDR3 is CASSLRLAVYNEQFF. CDR3 DNA sequence: TGTGCCAGCAGTTTGAGGCTAGCGGTATACAATGAGCAGTTCTTC. The whole variable domain, filled in from reference TRBV28 and TRBJ2-1, reads DVKVTQSSRYLVKRTGEKVFLECVQDMDHENMFWYRQDPGLGLRLIYFSYDVKMKEKGDIPEGYSVSREKKERFSLILESASTNQTSMYLCASSLRLAVYNEQFFGPGTRLTVL.

The genes are TRBV5-1 and TRBJ2-1; D is perhaps TRBD1 (8 bases). Trimming cost V 4 bases and J 4 bases, with 21 bases left between them. The germline V gene encodes CDR1 SGHRS and CDR2 YFSETQ. This CDR3 has 17 amino acids. CDR3 bases: TGCGCCAGCAGCAAAACAGGGGGGGAGGACCTTTACAATGAGCAGTTCTTC. This translates into CASSKTGGEDLYNEQFF.

As regards this clone: One end of the junction does not line up with germline, which may come from a read error. The chain has TRBV5-1 and TRBJ2-3, with D possibly matching TRBD1 (5 bases). CDR3 size: 16 residues. Per germline, CDR1 SGHRS and CDR2 YFSETQ. This chain's CDR3 is CASRLERGWSTDTQYF. In DNA form, the CDR3 reads TGCGCCAGCAGGTTGGAAAGGGGATGGAGCACAGATACGCAGTATTTT.

This sequence joins TRBV7-9 and TRBJ2-2; 7 bases agree with TRBD1. V was clipped by 3 bases and J by 5 bases; unmatched bases: 3. From germline, CDR1 is SEHNR and CDR2 FQNEAQ (reference sequence). This CDR3 comprises 14 residues. The DNA of the CDR3 is TGTGCCAGCAGCTTCGGGACAGAAACCGGGGAGCTGTTTTTT. It specifies CASSFGTETGELFF.

CDR3: CASSYLVTEAFF. Here the CDR3 DNA reads TGTGCCAGCAGCTATCTGGTCACTGAAGCTTTCTTT. The genes are TRBV5-6 and TRBJ1-1; D is ambiguous. CDR1 and CDR2 from the germline V gene are SGHDT and YYEEEE. This CDR3 comprises 12 residues. Between the trimmed V and J ends, which lost 3 bases and 4 bases, there was a span of 7 bases.

The gene calls are TRBV4-1 and TRBJ1-5; D gene uncertain. This CDR3 has 17 amino acids. The germline gives CDR1 MGHRA, CDR2 YSYEKL. V dropped 0 bases and J dropped 0 bases, with 12 bases sitting between them. CDR3: CASSQEGGRYSNQPQHF. CDR3 coding DNA: TGCGCCAGCAGCCAAGAGGGTGGGAGGTATAGCAATCAGCCCCAGCATTTT.

This rearrangement joins TRBV28 to TRBJ1-3; D not resolved. V was shortened by 7 bases and J by 3 bases, with 16 bases between the two germline ends. The CDR3 totals 15 residues. Germline V gives CDR1 MDHEN, CDR2 SYDVKM. In nucleotides, the CDR3 is TGTGCCAGCATCCCCGGAAGGGCAGGTGGAAACACCATATATTTT. Translating it yields CASIPGRAGGNTIYF.

The table lists this clone with a count of one. This chain joins TRBV7-3 and TRBJ2-3; 8 bases match TRBD1. The trim removed 4 bases at V and 6 bases at J, leaving 3 bases unmatched. CDR1 and CDR2 (germline): SGHTA, FQGTGA. The CDR3 is 13 amino acids. The CDR3 nucleotides read TGTGCCAGCAGCTGGGACAGGAGGGATACGCAGTATTTT. It specifies CASSWDRRDTQYF.

The chain uses TRBV4-1 and TRBJ2-7, with TRBD1 matching 9 bases. J was trimmed by 0 bases and V by 4 bases; bases with no gene match: 10. CDR1 is MGHRA and CDR2 is YSYEKL in the germline V gene. The CDR3 has 17 amino acids. The CDR3 nucleotides read TGCGCCAGCAGCCCAAGGCCCGGGACAGGGTCCTCCTACGAGCAGTACTTC. Translation gives CASSPRPGTGSSYEQYF.

The V and J genes are TRBV4-2 and TRBJ2-1; D is unresolved. Looked up from germline, CDR1 is LGHNA and CDR2 is YNFKEQ. The CDR3 spans 14 residues. The V end lost 4 bases, the J end lost 6 bases, and 13 bases lay between the germline ends. This chain's CDR3 is CASSPPGVINEQFF. CDR3 bases: TGTGCCAGCAGCCCCCCCGGCGTCATCAATGAGCAGTTCTTC.

CDR3 DNA: TGTGCCAGCAGCTCGGGACAGTCTAATGAAAAACTGTTTTTT. Encoded protein: CASSSGQSNEKLFF. The chain has TRBV7-9 and TRBJ1-4, with TRBD1 matching 7 bases. The trim removed 4 bases at V and 3 bases at J, leaving 2 bases unmatched. This CDR3 spans 14 amino acids. CDR1 SEHNR and CDR2 FQNEAQ come from the germline V gene (reference sequence).

The chain uses TRBV7-6 and TRBJ2-1; D possibly corresponds to TRBD2 (5 bases). Germline loops: CDR1 SGHVS, CDR2 FNYEAQ. V was trimmed by 5 bases and J by 5 bases, leaving 10 bases between them. The CDR3 runs 13 residues. The CDR3 sequence: CASSPGVDNEQFF. For the CDR3, the DNA is TGTGCCAGCAGCCCCGGGGTGGACAATGAGCAGTTCTTC.

The gene calls are TRBV4-1 and TRBJ2-7; the D gene is possibly TRBD1 (7 bases). This CDR3 comprises 14 residues. Germline lookup yields CDR1 MGHRA and CDR2 YSYEKL. The ends were cut back, 4 bases at V and 5 bases at J, with 15 bases in the middle. The CDR3: CASSPRQGGNEQYF. The CDR3 nucleotides are TGCGCCAGCAGCCCCCGTCAGGGGGGCAACGAGCAGTACTTC.

This chain links TRBV4-1 with TRBJ1-5, with a weak D call TRBD1 (5 bases). CDR3 length: 14 amino acids. Germline-derived CDR1 and CDR2 are MGHRA and YSYEKL. Trimming took 0 bases from V and 5 from J, leaving 8 bases between them. The CDR3 spells CASSQEQDYQPQHF. The DNA for the CDR3 is TGCGCCAGCAGCCAAGAACAGGACTATCAGCCCCAGCATTTT.

V usage is TRBV6-5 and J usage is TRBJ2-7; D gene unclear. Trimming stripped 6 bases from V and 0 bases from J, with 15 bases between. Germline V gene lookup returns CDR1 MNHEY and CDR2 SVGAGI. The CDR3 is 15 amino acids. The CDR3 nucleotides are TGTGCCAGCAGCCCCTCTAGAGTGGGCTCCTACGAGCAGTACTTC. Translating gives CASSPSRVGSYEQYF.

The chain recombines TRBV4-3 with TRBJ1-2; D is uncertain. The CDR3 extends over 15 amino acids. Between the trimmed V and J ends, which lost 1 base and 4 bases, there was a span of 13 bases. The germline gives CDR1 LGHNA, CDR2 YSLEER. CDR3 amino acids: CASSQGGGGIYGYTF. DNA of the CDR3: TGCGCCAGCAGCCAAGGAGGTGGAGGGATCTATGGCTACACCTTC.

The CDR3: CASSSLAGGDYNEQFF. The CDR3 bases are TGCGCCAGCAGTTCGCTAGCGGGGGGCGACTACAATGAGCAGTTCTTC. V is TRBV10-1 and J is TRBJ2-1; 11 bases align to TRBD2. Germline V gene data show CDR1 as WNHNN and CDR2 as SYGVQD (reference sequence). The CDR3 has 16 residues. V lost 5 bases to trimming and J lost 3 bases; unmatched junction nucleotides: 6.

The chain recombines TRBV7-9 with TRBJ2-3, with D possibly matching TRBD2 (5 bases). The V and J ends lost 5 bases and 0 bases respectively, with 15 bases between them. Germline V gives CDR1 SEHNR, CDR2 FQNEAQ (reference sequence). The CDR3 covers 16 residues. The CDR3 is CASSDYAGSSTDTQYF. The CDR3 DNA reads as TGTGCCAGCAGCGACTACGCAGGATCTAGCACAGATACGCAGTATTTT. The full variable domain, rest sourced from reference TRBV7-9 and TRBJ2-3, is DTGVSQNPRHKITKRGQNVTFRCDPISEHNRLYWYRQTLGQGPEFLTYFQNEAQLEKSRLLSDRFSAERPKGSFSTLEIQRTEQGDSAMYLCASSDYAGSSTDTQYFGPGTRLTVL.

The chain is built from TRBV14 and TRBJ2-7; either TRBD1 or TRBD2 may fit D (5 bases each). Germline values: CDR1 SGHDN, CDR2 FVKESK. The CDR3 length is 16 residues. V lost 2 bases, J lost 0 bases, and 14 bases lay in between. This CDR3 is CASSQWDGGTSYEQYF. Written as DNA, the CDR3 is TGTGCCAGCAGCCAATGGGATGGGGGTACCTCCTACGAGCAGTACTTC.